In its sample, the clone carrying this TCR beta chain was seen many times. Germline V gene sequence: CDR1 SGHRS, CDR2 YFSETQ. CDR3 size: 16 residues. Trimming shortened V by 0 bases and J by 1 base, and 14 bases separated the two germline ends. This entry comes from a study of blood T cells in healthy people across ages. Using a J-beta primer mix together with a sample-barcoded 5' primer, a second PCR was run for roughly 7 to 12 cycles. Each CDR3 protein gets one entry after TCRdb re-called the 5' RACE reads with MiXCR. The sample shows about 1,500,000 distinct CDR3 sequences, approximately 30% of them seen only once.

This sequence originates from a woman aged 30 to 39 in good health. Sample: blood. The rearrangement uses TRBV5-1 and TRBJ2-7, with TRBD2 as a possible D gene (5 bases). CDR3 region: CASSLASASGSYEQYF. The CDR3, as DNA: TGCGCCAGCAGCTTGGCAAGCGCATCGGGATCCTACGAGCAGTACTTC.